The clone carrying this TCR beta chain showed up just once. The antigen is not known. This specimen belongs to a study of blood T cells in healthy people across ages. The authors ran a second PCR of about 7 to 12 cycles using a sample-barcoded 5' primer and a J-beta primer mix. Sequencing of every sample gave 2.5 million or more CDR3-containing paired-end reads. Via MiXCR, TCRdb re-called the 5' RACE reads, giving one row per CDR3 protein. The sample has fewer than 900,000 distinct CDR3 sequences, roughly 43% seen once. Whole-study findings and limits: TCR beta diversity, measured per million T cells, fell in a roughly linear way with age.

The TCR originated in a woman aged 55-75 years in good health. Sequencing used blood.

The CDR3 DNA follows: TGTGCCAGCACCTTCTGGGGGGCTAGCACCGCCAATGAGCAGTTCTTC. Translation gives CASTFWGASTANEQFF. The rearrangement links TRBV7-2 to TRBJ2-1; perhaps D is TRBD1 or TRBD2 (6 bases each). Per germline, CDR1 SGHTA and CDR2 FQGNSA. CDR3 size: 16 residues. Trimming cost V 7 bases and J 6 bases, with 22 bases left between them.